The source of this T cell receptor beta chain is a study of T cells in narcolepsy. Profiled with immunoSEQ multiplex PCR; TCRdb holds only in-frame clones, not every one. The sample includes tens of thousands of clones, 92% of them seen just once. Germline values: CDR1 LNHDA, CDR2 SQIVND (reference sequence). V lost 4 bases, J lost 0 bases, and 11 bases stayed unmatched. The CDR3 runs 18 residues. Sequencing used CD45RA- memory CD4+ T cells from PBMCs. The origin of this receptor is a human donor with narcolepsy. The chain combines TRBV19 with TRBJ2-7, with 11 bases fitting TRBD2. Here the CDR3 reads CASSNLAGGPSHSYEQYF. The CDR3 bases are TGTGCCAGTAGTAACTTAGCGGGAGGGCCCTCCCACTCCTACGAGCAGTACTTC.